The rows below give T cell receptor beta chains drawn from one sample of a study of blood T cell repertoires in COVID-19. Here immunoSEQ multiplex PCR was the method, and the copy in TCRdb shows in-frame clones only, minus some. The sample consists of 200,000 to 250,000 clones, approximately 86% of them appearing once. The specimen sequenced was peripheral blood. The receptors were sampled from a woman in her twenties or thirties who had recovered from COVID-19. Each CDR3 is given with its conserved first and last residue. Each record gives: D gene, J gene, clone size, V gene, CDR3 DNA, CDR3 protein. The D gene is left open where the match is weak. Clone size is not always given. Where it is, it says once, few, many or a class for expanded clones.

.,TRBJ2-7,.,TRBV2,TGTGCCACCGCGCCGGGAGGACAGTATCCCTACGAGCAGTACTTC,CATAPGGQYPYEQYF
TRBD2,TRBJ2-3,.,TRBV29-1,TGCAGCGCAAGCGGGGTGCTAAGCACAGATACGCAGTATTTT,CSASGVLSTDTQYF
.,TRBJ1-1,few,TRBV4-1,TGCGCCAGCAGCCAAGAGCGTCCACCCTCGATTATGAACACTGAAGCTTTCTTT,CASSQERPPSIMNTEAFF
TRBD2,TRBJ2-1,.,TRBV5-1,TGCGCCAGCAGCTCCCCGGGACTAGCGTTCAATGAGCAGTTCTTC,CASSSPGLAFNEQFF
.,TRBJ1-1,.,TRBV27,TGTGCCAGCAGGACACTTGGGGAGGTGAACACTGAAGCTTTCTTT,CASRTLGEVNTEAFF
.,TRBJ1-1,.,TRBV14,TGTGCCAGCAGACAAATTACAGGCCACAACACTGAAGCTTTCTTT,CASRQITGHNTEAFF
TRBD2,TRBJ2-7,.,TRBV10-3,TGTGCCATCAGTGAGTCGAGCGGGGGGGCCTACGAGCAGTACTTC,CAISESSGGAYEQYF
TRBD2,TRBJ2-1,.,TRBV7-3,TGTGCCAGCAGCGCAACTAGCGGGGGGGCGCATGAGCAGTTCTTC,CASSATSGGAHEQFF
TRBD2,TRBJ2-1,few,TRBV7-9,TGTGCCAGCAGCTTAGCGCACATAGCGGGGTCCTACAATGAGCAGTTCTTC,CASSLAHIAGSYNEQFF
TRBD1,TRBJ2-7,.,TRBV6-1,TGTGCCAGCAGTGAATGGGGACAGGGGTTATGGCAGTACTTC,CASSEWGQGLWQYF
.,TRBJ1-5,once,TRBV19,TGTGCCAGTAGTATCAGGGAGGGCTGGAGCAATCAGCCCCAGCATTTT,CASSIREGWSNQPQHF
.,TRBJ1-2,.,TRBV27,TGTGCCAGCAGTTTGTTCCGGGCAGGGATTAATGGCTACACCTTC,CASSLFRAGINGYTF
.,TRBJ1-2,.,TRBV5-1,TGCGCCAGCAGCTTGGAGTGGCCTAGAATCTATGGCTACACCTTC,CASSLEWPRIYGYTF
.,TRBJ2-5,.,TRBV7-9,TGTGCCAGCAGCCCTAGCTTTGGACGGGAGACCCAGTACTTC,CASSPSFGRETQYF
.,TRBJ2-7,.,TRBV29-1,TGCAGCGTCGCGGGGGCGGGGGAGCAGTACTTC,CSVAGAGEQYF
.,TRBJ2-2,.,TRBV24-1,TGTGCCACCAGTGATGCCCGGAGGAACACCGGGGAGCTGTTTTTT,CATSDARRNTGELFF
.,TRBJ2-7,.,TRBV3-1/TRBV3-2,TGTGCCAGCAGCCAAGCAGGGTTTCCCTACGAGCAGTACTTC,CASSQAGFPYEQYF
.,TRBJ2-2,.,TRBV5-1,TGCGCCAGCAGCTCGGGACGGGGGTGGACCGGGGAGCTGTTTTTT,CASSSGRGWTGELFF
TRBD1,TRBJ2-2,.,TRBV9,TGTGCCAGCAGCTTTGGGACAGGGAACACCGGGGAGCTGTTTTTT,CASSFGTGNTGELFF
.,TRBJ2-7,.,TRBV6-5,TGTGCCAGCAGTTACAGGCAGGGTCCCTACGAGCAGTACTTC,CASSYRQGPYEQYF
TRBD2,TRBJ2-3,.,TRBV7-2,TGTGCCAGCAGCTTCACTAGCGGGGGGCTAGATACGCAGTATTTT,CASSFTSGGLDTQYF
.,TRBJ2-2,.,TRBV29-1,TGCAGCCCACGCGCTGAGGCAGGGGTTCACGGGGAGCTGTTTTTT,CSPRAEAGVHGELFF
.,TRBJ2-2,.,TRBV3-1/TRBV3-2,TGTGCCAGCAGCCAAGTAGCGCCCCGCACCGGGGAGCTGTTTTTT,CASSQVAPRTGELFF